This T cell receptor (beta chain) came from a study of OX40 agonist ivuxolimab in advanced cancers. Study results and caveats: CD4+ and CD8+ T cells in blood underwent clonal expansion by week 6 at 0.1 to 3.0 mg/kg. There were, on average, more expanded clones in CD8+ T cells than in CD4+. Antigen specificity was not determined for the expanded peripheral T cells.

Trimming shortened V by 1 base and J by 11 bases, and 13 bases separated the two germline ends. The CDR3 is 13 residues long. The germline V gene encodes CDR1 SGHDT and CDR2 YYEEEE. Worth noting for this clone: Its antigen is still unknown.

Data came from immunoSEQ multiplex PCR; TCRdb stores just in-frame clones and leaves some out. Among tens of thousands of clones listed, 84% were seen once. The sample was CD4+ or CD8+ T cells sorted from blood, taken in a trial of the OX40 agonist ivuxolimab. This sequence joins TRBV5-6 and TRBJ1-5, with D perhaps TRBD1 (5 bases). This TCR was recovered from an adult with an advanced solid tumor such as melanoma, head and neck, liver or kidney cancer. As DNA, the CDR3 is TGTGCCAGCAGCTTGTGGGGGGGAGAGGCCCAGCATTTT. Residues: CASSLWGGEAQHF.